The TCR beta chain described here comes from a study of blood T cells in healthy people across ages. At the level of the study: The capture of about one barcoded beta molecule per two T cells was achieved by template switching.

There are a few counts of this clonotype. Through a sample-barcoded 5' primer and a J-beta primer mix, a second PCR was run for 7 to 11 cycles. A 12-random-nucleotide template-switch adaptor tagged each cDNA molecule. In TCRdb, the 5' RACE reads were re-called with MiXCR into one record per CDR3 protein. In the table there are over 950,000 distinct CDR3 sequences, 35% to 40% of which are singletons. The CDR3 covers 15 residues. CDR1 SGDLS and CDR2 YYNGEE come from the germline V gene. Unmatched junction bases numbered 9, after V lost 3 bases and J lost 4 bases. This chain joins TRBV9 and TRBJ1-1; 7 bases fit TRBD1. This receptor was taken from a man younger than 35 in good health. Sequencing used blood. CDR3 amino acids: CASSAQDRVGTEAFF. The CDR3, as DNA: TGTGCCAGCAGCGCCCAAGACAGGGTGGGCACTGAAGCTTTCTTT.